This TCR beta chain was sequenced for a study of cytomegalovirus exposure and HLA in healthy donors. Study-level results: An ancestry cluster, one associated with Asian ancestry, reportedly showed fewer N-insertions than the approximately 670-donor mean in a later analysis. When presence/absence was analysed, sequencing depth was taken to be roughly uniform across donors.

Researchers ran the PCR with 60 Vbeta and 13 Jbeta primers. In the original processing: Unique TCR beta chains totaled 80 million to 100 million in a later count, with around 10 million of them shared. Sequencing was performed with immunoSEQ multiplex PCR; in TCRdb, only in-frame clones are kept and a portion is missing. The DNA was the basis for D and trimming; V, J and clone size are from that table. The sample holds about 96,000 clones, approximately 75% seen once. Only one count was recorded for this clone. The antigen is not known. Sequenced: PBMCs. The sequence was obtained from a female donor in good health and CMV-seropositive.

This CDR3 reads CASSPSATNEKLFF. CDR3 DNA: TGTGCCAGCAGCCCCTCCGCAACTAATGAAAAACTGTTTTTT. The rearrangement links TRBV6-5 to TRBJ1-4; D gene uncertain. The CDR3 loop spans 14 amino acids. Germline V gene sequence: CDR1 MNHEY, CDR2 SVGAGI. The germline V and J ends were trimmed by 6 bases and 0 bases, with 8 bases remaining between them.